This T cell receptor (beta chain) came from a study of blood T cell repertoires in COVID-19. Assay: immunoSEQ multiplex PCR; the TCRdb copy retains only in-frame clones and omits some. Of roughly 130,000 clones in the sample, roughly 80% were seen once. This CDR3 is 13 amino acids long. Germline CDR1 PRHDT, CDR2 FYEKMQ (reference sequence). V was trimmed by 5 bases and J by 6 bases, leaving 11 bases between them. There are a few counts of this clone. The V call is TRBV13, the J call TRBJ2-1, with a tentative D call TRBD2 (5 bases). This TCR was recovered from a man in his 70s with acute or convalescent COVID-19. Sample: peripheral blood. This chain's CDR3 is CASSRRSLNEQFF. CDR3 DNA sequence: TGTGCCAGCAGCCGGAGGAGCCTCAATGAGCAGTTCTTC.